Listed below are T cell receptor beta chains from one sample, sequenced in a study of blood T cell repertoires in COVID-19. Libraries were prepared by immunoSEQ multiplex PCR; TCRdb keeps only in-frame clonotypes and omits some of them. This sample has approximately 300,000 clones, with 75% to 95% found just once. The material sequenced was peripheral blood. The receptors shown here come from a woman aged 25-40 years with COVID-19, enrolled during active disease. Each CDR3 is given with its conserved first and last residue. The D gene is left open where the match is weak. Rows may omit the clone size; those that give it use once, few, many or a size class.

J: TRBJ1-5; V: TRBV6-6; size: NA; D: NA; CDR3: CASSYEINQPQHF; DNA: TGTGCCAGCAGTTACGAGATCAATCAGCCCCAGCATTTT
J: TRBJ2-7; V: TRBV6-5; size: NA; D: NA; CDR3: CASVRGYEQYF; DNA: TGTGCCAGCGTAAGGGGCTACGAGCAGTACTTC
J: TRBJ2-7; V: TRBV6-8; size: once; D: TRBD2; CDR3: CASSNTFLAGKLHYEQYF; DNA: TGTGCCAGCAGCAACACATTTCTAGCGGGAAAACTACACTACGAGCAGTACTTC
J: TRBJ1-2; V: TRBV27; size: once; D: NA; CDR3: CASRGGSGYGYTF; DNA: TGTGCCAGTCGAGGGGGTAGTGGCTATGGCTACACCTTC
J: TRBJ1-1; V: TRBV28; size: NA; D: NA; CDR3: CASRQGWGGAEAFF; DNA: TGTGCCAGCAGACAGGGTTGGGGGGGCGCTGAAGCTTTCTTT
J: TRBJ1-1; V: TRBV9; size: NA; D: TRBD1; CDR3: CASSGQGARGAEAFF; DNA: TGTGCCAGCAGTGGACAGGGGGCGCGAGGGGCTGAAGCTTTCTTT
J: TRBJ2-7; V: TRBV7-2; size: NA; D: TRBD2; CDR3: CASSPRWGKRETYEQYF; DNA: TGTGCCAGCAGCCCCCGATGGGGTAAGCGGGAAACCTACGAGCAGTACTTC
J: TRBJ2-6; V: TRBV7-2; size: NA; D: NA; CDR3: CASRSYSGANVLTF; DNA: TGTGCCAGCAGATCCTACTCTGGGGCCAACGTCCTGACTTTC
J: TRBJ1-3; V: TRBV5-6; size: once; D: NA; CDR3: CASSFGNTIYF; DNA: TGTGCCAGCAGCTTCGGGAACACCATATATTTT
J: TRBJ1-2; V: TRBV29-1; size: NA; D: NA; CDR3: CSVGREANYGYTF; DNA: TGCAGCGTTGGGAGGGAAGCTAACTATGGCTACACCTTC
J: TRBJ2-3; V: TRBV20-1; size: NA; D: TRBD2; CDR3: CSASSLADTDTQYF; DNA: TGCAGTGCTAGTTCCCTAGCGGACACAGATACGCAGTATTTT
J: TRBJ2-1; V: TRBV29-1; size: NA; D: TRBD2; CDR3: CSVGTSGRRFF; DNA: TGCAGCGTTGGGACTAGCGGGAGAAGGTTCTTC
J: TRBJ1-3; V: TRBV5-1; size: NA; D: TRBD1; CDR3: CASSATTGGSGNTIYF; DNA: TGCGCCAGCAGCGCAACTACAGGGGGCTCTGGAAACACCATATATTTT
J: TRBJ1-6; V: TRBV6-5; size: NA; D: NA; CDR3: CASSYASGAYNSPLHF; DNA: TGTGCCAGCAGTTACGCTTCAGGGGCCTATAATTCACCCCTCCACTTT
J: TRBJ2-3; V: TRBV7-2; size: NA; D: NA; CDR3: CASSLEPGYTDTQYF; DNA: TGTGCCAGCAGCTTAGAGCCGGGATACACAGATACGCAGTATTTT
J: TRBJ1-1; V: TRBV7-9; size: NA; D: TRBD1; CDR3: CASSLSVGQGGTEAFF; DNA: TGTGCCAGCAGCTTAAGCGTCGGACAGGGGGGGACTGAAGCTTTCTTT
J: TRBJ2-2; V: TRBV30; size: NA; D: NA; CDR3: CASFYLNTGELFF; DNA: TGTGCCTCCTTCTACCTCAACACCGGGGAGCTGTTTTTT
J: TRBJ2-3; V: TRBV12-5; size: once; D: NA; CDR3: CASGLVRDGSVWSTDTQYF; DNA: TGTGCTAGTGGTTTGGTACGGGACGGGAGTGTATGGAGCACAGATACGCAGTATTTT
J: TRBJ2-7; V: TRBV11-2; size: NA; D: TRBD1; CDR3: CASSLGPGQGSSEQYF; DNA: TGTGCCAGCAGCTTAGGCCCCGGACAGGGCTCGAGTGAGCAGTACTTC
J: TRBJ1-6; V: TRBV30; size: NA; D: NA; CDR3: CAWSVTGQANSPLHF; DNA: TGTGCCTGGAGTGTAACAGGTCAGGCAAATTCACCCCTCCACTTT
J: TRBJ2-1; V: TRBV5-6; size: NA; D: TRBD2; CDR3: CASSSLTSGSNEQFF; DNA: TGTGCCAGCAGCTCCCTCACTAGCGGGAGTAACGAGCAGTTCTTC
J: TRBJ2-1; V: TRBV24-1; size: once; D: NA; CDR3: CATSDFTRGSEQFF; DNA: TGTGCCACCAGTGATTTTACACGGGGGTCTGAGCAGTTCTTC
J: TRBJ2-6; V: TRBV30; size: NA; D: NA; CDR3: CAWSVSSGANVLTF; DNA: TGTGCCTGGAGTGTCAGCTCTGGGGCCAACGTCCTGACTTTC
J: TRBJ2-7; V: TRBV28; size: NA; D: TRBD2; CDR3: CASSSLRLAGKYEQYF; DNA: TGTGCCAGCAGTTCCTTACGACTAGCGGGAAAGTACGAGCAGTACTTC
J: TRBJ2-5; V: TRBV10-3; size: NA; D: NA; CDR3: CAISDSPGLKQETQYF; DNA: TGTGCCATCAGTGACTCCCCGGGACTCAAACAAGAGACCCAGTACTTC
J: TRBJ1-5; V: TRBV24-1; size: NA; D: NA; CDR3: CATARGGGQPQHF; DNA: TGTGCCACCGCGAGAGGGGGTGGGCAGCCCCAGCATTTT
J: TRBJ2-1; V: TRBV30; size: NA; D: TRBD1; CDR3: CALTRDRSYNEQFF; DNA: TGTGCCTTGACCCGGGACAGGTCGTACAATGAGCAGTTCTTC
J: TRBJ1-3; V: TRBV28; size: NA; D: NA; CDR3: CASSLLQPGGNTIYF; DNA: TGTGCCAGCAGTTTATTACAGCCAGGCGGAAACACCATATATTTT